A selection of T cell receptor beta chains follows, all from one sample in a study of T cell changes during pregnancy in multiple sclerosis. The protocol was immunoSEQ multiplex PCR, while the TCRdb copy is restricted to in-frame clones and leaves out a portion. The sample lists tens of thousands of clones; 91% were seen once. The input for sequencing was peripheral blood, taken in the third trimester of pregnancy. The receptors derive from a female donor in good health, enrolled as a control in a pregnancy study. Each CDR3 is given with its conserved first and last residue. A D gene is named only where the DNA matches it firmly. Clone sizes are given selectively: once, few, many, or a class where the clone is expanded.

>.|TRBV5-5|TRBJ1-5|.
CASSLSRVYSNQPQHF
TGTGCCAGCAGCTTGTCCAGGGTTTATAGCAATCAGCCCCAGCATTTT
>TRBD2|TRBV28|TRBJ2-1|once
CASSLGTSGPNEQFF
TGTGCCAGCAGTTTGGGGACTAGCGGGCCCAATGAGCAGTTCTTC
>TRBD1|TRBV5-4|TRBJ2-2|.
CASSLGTGTNTGELFF
TGTGCCAGCAGCCTTGGGACAGGAACGAACACCGGGGAGCTGTTTTTT
>TRBD1|TRBV6-1|TRBJ2-7|medium-sized
CASSDPRTGTYEQYF
TGTGCCAGCAGTGATCCTCGGACAGGGACCTACGAGCAGTACTTC
>.|TRBV2|TRBJ1-5|.
CASAPWGPAKPQHF
TGTGCCAGCGCTCCTTGGGGCCCCGCTAAGCCCCAGCATTTT
>.|TRBV16|TRBJ2-7|.
CASSQSTSSYEQYF
TGTGCCAGCAGCCAATCCACCAGTTCCTACGAGCAGTACTTC
>.|TRBV2|TRBJ2-1|.
CASSGEPHEQFF
TGTGCCAGCAGCGGGGAACCACACGAGCAGTTCTTC
>TRBD1|TRBV28|TRBJ1-4|.
CASSLSGTGGEKLFF
TGTGCCAGCAGTTTATCCGGGACAGGGGGGGAAAAACTGTTTTTT
>.|TRBV14|TRBJ1-2|.
CASSQTELYGYTF
TGTGCCAGCAGCCAGACAGAGCTCTATGGCTACACCTTC
>.|TRBV4-2|TRBJ1-1|.
CASSQVERGRRNTEAFF
TGTGCCAGCAGCCAAGTGGAGCGGGGTCGGAGAAACACTGAAGCTTTCTTT
>.|TRBV6-1|TRBJ1-1|.
CASSGEKEAFF
TGTGCCAGCAGTGGGGAGAAGGAAGCTTTCTTT
>.|TRBV6-5|TRBJ2-7|.
CASRRQSSYEQYF
TGTGCCAGCAGAAGACAGTCCTCCTACGAGCAGTACTTC
>.|TRBV2|TRBJ1-4|.
CASSFSRTNEKLFF
TGTGCCAGCAGTTTCTCGAGAACTAATGAAAAACTGTTTTTT
>TRBD2|TRBV19|TRBJ2-1|once
CASSSLAGGPGEQFF
TGTGCCAGTTCCTCCCTAGCGGGAGGGCCCGGTGAGCAGTTCTTC
>TRBD1|TRBV28|TRBJ2-7|once
CASSLPGQGHEQYF
TGTGCCAGCAGTTTACCGGGACAGGGTCACGAGCAGTACTTC
>.|TRBV7-6|TRBJ1-6|.
CASSLAEGPNSPLHF
TGTGCCAGCAGCTTAGCGGAGGGACCGAATTCACCCCTCCACTTT